The 18 T cell receptor beta chains presented below share a single source sample, sequenced in a study of shared clonotypes between healthy human individuals. The protocol was immunoSEQ multiplex PCR, while the TCRdb copy is restricted to in-frame clones and leaves out a portion. The sample contains around 940,000 clones, 70% to 85% of which appear only once. The sequencing input was memory CD4+ T cells sorted from blood. Subset of the sample: CD45RA-negative fraction. The receptor source for this set is a man younger than 35 in good health.

As DNA, the CDR3 is TGTGCCAGCTCACCACAGGATCTGGGGGGTAATTCACCCCTCCACTTT. This gives the protein CASSPQDLGGNSPLHF. V is TRBV18 and J is TRBJ1-6; tentative D call: TRBD1 (5 bases). CDR3 length equals 16 residues. The germline CDR1 and CDR2 sequences are KGHSH and LQKENI. The V gene lost 1 base and the J gene lost 6 bases, with 13 bases spanning the gap. Full variable domain (outside the CDR3, taken from reference TRBV18 and TRBJ1-6): NAGVMQNPRHLVRRRGQEARLRCSPMKGHSHVYWYRQLPEEGLKFMVYLQKENIIDESGMPKERFSAEFPKEGPSILRIQQVVRGDSAAYFCASSPQDLGGNSPLHFGNGTRLTVT.

The chain recombines TRBV6-5 with TRBJ2-2, with D unclear. Trimming stripped 7 bases from V and 2 bases from J, with 5 bases between. CDR1 is MNHEY and CDR2 is SVGAGI in the germline V gene. The CDR3 loop spans 12 amino acids. The CDR3 sequence is CASTSNTGELFF. In nucleotides, the CDR3 is TGTGCCAGCACTTCTAACACCGGGGAGCTGTTTTTT.

This chain connects TRBV5-1 to TRBJ1-1; a possible D gene is TRBD1 (6 bases). CDR1 is SGHRS, CDR2 YFSETQ, per germline. V was cut by 0 bases and J by 5 bases, with 14 bases left in between. This CDR3 is built from 15 residues. The CDR3 is CASSLGDRRLTEAFF. Here the CDR3 DNA reads TGCGCCAGCAGCTTGGGCGACAGGCGATTGACTGAAGCTTTCTTT.

This chain connects TRBV4-1 to TRBJ2-3; 15 bases map to TRBD2. The CDR3 is 15 amino acids. The J segment lost 4 bases and the V segment lost 4 bases, leaving 0 bases of the junction unmatched. The germline CDR1 and CDR2 sequences are MGHRA and YSYEKL. CDR3 residues: CASSRTSGGADTQYF. CDR3 bases: TGCGCCAGCAGCCGGACTAGCGGGGGGGCAGATACGCAGTATTTT.

J is TRBJ2-3 and V is TRBV4-1, with D perhaps matching TRBD1 or TRBD2 (5 bases each). The germline V gene has CDR1 MGHRA and CDR2 YSYEKL. V shed 1 base and J shed 5 bases, with 19 bases lying between them. The CDR3 sequence is 17 residues long. The CDR3 bases are TGCGCCAGCAGCCAAGCCTCCGAGGGGCAGGGAAAAGATACGCAGTATTTT. Protein: CASSQASEGQGKDTQYF.

This chain joins TRBV25-1 and TRBJ1-1; D gene uncertain. The germline V gene encodes CDR1 MGHDK and CDR2 SYGVNS. The CDR3 is 11 residues long. V lost 6 bases, J lost 3 bases, and 5 bases lay in between. The CDR3 nucleotides are TGTGCCAGCAGCTGGTACACTGAAGCTTTCTTT. Translated: CASSWYTEAFF.

The chain couples TRBV5-1 to TRBJ1-1; possible D gene TRBD1, 5 bases. In germline, CDR1 is SGHRS, CDR2 YFSETQ. V lost 4 bases, J lost 1 base, and 14 bases lay in between. This CDR3 is 15 amino acids long. CDR3 amino acids: CASSPLGGKNTEAFF. The CDR3 DNA reads as TGCGCCAGCAGCCCACTGGGGGGGAAGAACACTGAAGCTTTCTTT.

The rearrangement joins TRBV27 to TRBJ1-2, with unresolved D. Germline V CDR1 and CDR2: MNHEY, SMNVEV (reference sequence). The CDR3 consists of 13 residues. The germline V and J ends were trimmed by 6 bases and 4 bases, with 12 bases remaining between them. CDR3 nucleotide sequence: TGTGCCAGCAGCCACAGCCCCTCCTATGGCTACACCTTC. Amino acids: CASSHSPSYGYTF.

V usage is TRBV18 and J usage is TRBJ2-1, with TRBD2 matching 8 bases. Germline lookup yields CDR1 KGHSH and CDR2 LQKENI. The CDR3 is made up of 15 amino acids. J was trimmed by 0 bases and V by 6 bases; bases with no gene match: 4. CDR3 residues: CASSQSGSSYNEQFF. For the CDR3, the DNA is TGTGCCAGCTCCCAGAGCGGGAGCTCCTACAATGAGCAGTTCTTC.

This chain's CDR3 is CASSQDFQGSYGYTF. Written as DNA, the CDR3 is TGTGCCAGCAGCCAAGATTTTCAGGGGAGCTATGGCTACACCTTC. The chain links TRBV14 to TRBJ1-2; TRBD1 is a possible D gene (6 bases). CDR1 SGHDN and CDR2 FVKESK come from the germline V gene. The CDR3 is 15 residues long. V gave up 0 bases and J gave up 4 bases, with 12 bases separating them.

The rearrangement joins TRBV28 to TRBJ1-2, with a tentative D call TRBD1 (6 bases). V was clipped by 8 bases and J by 8 bases, with 15 bases between them. This CDR3 contains 12 residues. CDR1 MDHEN and CDR2 SYDVKM come from the germline V gene. The CDR3 nucleotides are TGTGCCAGCGAGAACAGGGTTTGGGGCTACACCTTC. Translation: CASENRVWGYTF.

This clone was counted many times. The chain uses TRBV25-1 and TRBJ1-5; D is ambiguous. Looked up from germline, CDR1 is MGHDK and CDR2 is SYGVNS. The CDR3 spans 15 residues. The V and J ends lost 3 bases and 0 bases respectively, with 9 bases between them. The CDR3 DNA sequence: TGTGCCAGCAGTGATGAGGGATATAGCAATCAGCCCCAGCATTTT. It specifies CASSDEGYSNQPQHF.

The chain uses TRBV4-1 and TRBJ2-1, with D hard to call. Germline V gene lookup returns CDR1 MGHRA and CDR2 YSYEKL. V was trimmed by 2 bases and J by 8 bases, leaving 13 bases between them. The CDR3 contains 14 residues. The CDR3 sequence is CASSQTISHDEQFF. Here the CDR3 DNA reads TGCGCCAGCAGCCAAACTATATCCCACGATGAGCAGTTCTTC.

The chain employs TRBV11-3 and TRBJ1-1, with a weak D call TRBD1 (5 bases). Germline loops: CDR1 SGHNT, CDR2 YENEEA. The CDR3 length is 15 residues. V was pared by 3 bases and J by 1 base, with 12 bases between. Written as DNA, the CDR3 is TGTGCCAGCAGCTTGATGACGGGGGGGAACACTGAAGCTTTCTTT. It translates to CASSLMTGGNTEAFF.

The rearrangement uses TRBV6-4 and TRBJ2-2, with 12 bases that match TRBD2. This CDR3 has 15 residues. After removal of 6 bases from V and 4 bases from J, the junction contained 3 bases not matched to a gene. The germline CDR1 and CDR2 sequences are MRHNA and SNTAGT. The CDR3 sequence: CASSTSGGFTGELFF. CDR3 in DNA: TGTGCCAGCAGCACTAGCGGGGGGTTCACCGGGGAGCTGTTTTTT.

This clone was found a few times. The V gene is TRBV30, the J gene TRBJ1-1; D unclear. The CDR3 totals 15 residues. Trimming stripped 0 bases from V and 4 bases from J, with 15 bases between. CDR1 GTSNPN and CDR2 SVGIG come from the germline V gene (reference sequence). CDR3 bases: TGTGCCTGGAGTGTAAGGCAGGTCGTCGTCACTGAAGCTTTCTTT. It specifies CAWSVRQVVVTEAFF. The full variable domain, with the rest looked up from reference TRBV30 and TRBJ1-1, is SQTIHQWPATLVQPVGSPLSLECTVEGTSNPNLYWYRQAAGRGLQLLFYSVGIGQISSEVPQNLSASRPQDRQFILSSKKLLLSDSGFYLCAWSVRQVVVTEAFFGQGTRLTVV.

The chain has TRBV5-1 and TRBJ1-2, with a possible D match to TRBD1 (5 bases). CDR3 size: 12 residues. Deletions cut 4 bases from V and 4 bases from J, with 8 bases between. Germline V lookup: CDR1 SGHRS, CDR2 YFSETQ. The CDR3 coding sequence is TGCGCCAGCAGCATTACAGGCTATGGCTACACCTTC. The encoded protein is CASSITGYGYTF.

V usage is TRBV11-3 and J usage is TRBJ2-3; TRBD2 matches at 7 bases. The V segment lost 5 bases and the J segment 0 bases; nucleotides outside the gene matches: 8. Germline assignment: CDR1 SGHNT and CDR2 YENEEA. The CDR3 extends over 16 amino acids. CDR3 nucleotides: TGTGCCAGCAGCCTAGGGGCGGGGGTTAGCACAGATACGCAGTATTTT. This sequence encodes CASSLGAGVSTDTQYF.